One and the same sample provided the 5 T cell receptor beta chains below, sequenced in a study of T-cell reconstitution after alpha-beta-depleted transplantation in children. Unique molecular identifiers were incorporated during preparation of the TCRbeta library. TCRdb processed the PCR reads anew with MiXCR; each CDR3 protein has one entry. The data contain 500,000 to 600,000 distinct CDR3 sequences, 20% to 30% of them seen just once; the ten biggest clones take up approximately 39%. The input for sequencing was PBMCs, taken before TCRalphabeta/CD19-depleted stem cell transplant. These receptors came from a boy less than two years old with Wiskott-Aldrich syndrome, due to receive a stem cell transplant.

This rearrangement joins TRBV5-6 to TRBJ2-1, with no clear D. The CDR3 runs 15 residues. V was clipped by 0 bases and J by 4 bases, with 11 bases between them. Germline V CDR1 and CDR2: SGHDT, YYEEEE. The CDR3, as DNA: TGTGCCAGCAGCTTGGGTAGCCTCGGGTACAATGAGCAGTTCTTC. It codes for CASSLGSLGYNEQFF.

This clonotype has a handful of counts. This chain links TRBV5-1 with TRBJ2-7; D may correspond to TRBD1 or TRBD2 (5 bases each). The CDR3 spans 15 residues. Germline V CDR1 and CDR2: SGHRS, YFSETQ. Trimming left V 0 bases short and J 2 bases short, with 12 bases between. CDR3 in amino acids: CASSLGLGTPYEQYF. The CDR3 DNA follows: TGCGCCAGCAGCTTGGGATTGGGGACGCCCTACGAGCAGTACTTC.

This clonotype occurred a few times. This chain joins TRBV25-1 and TRBJ1-1, with D possibly being TRBD1 (5 bases). The CDR3 sequence is 16 residues long. Germline V gives CDR1 MGHDK, CDR2 SYGVNS. The V end was cut by 2 bases, the J end by 2 bases, with 15 bases between. CDR3 region: CASSEPSAGINTEAFF. In nucleotides, the CDR3 is TGTGCCAGCAGTGAACCATCGGCAGGGATCAACACTGAAGCTTTCTTT. The variable domain in full, completed from reference TRBV25-1 and TRBJ1-1, reads EADIYQTPRYLVIGTGKKITLECSQTMGHDKMYWYQQDPGMELHLIHYSYGVNSTEKGDLSSESTVSRIRTEHFPLTLESARPSHTSQYLCASSEPSAGINTEAFFGQGTRLTVV.

This clonotype was observed a few times. CDR3 bases: TGTGCCAGCAGCTTCAGTGGACTAGCGGGAGGCAAGCAGTACTTC. It specifies CASSFSGLAGGKQYF. This chain joins TRBV5-4 and TRBJ2-7; 14 bases are a match to TRBD2. Germline lookup yields CDR1 SGHNT and CDR2 YYREEE (reference sequence). This CDR3 is built from 15 residues. The J segment lost 8 bases and the V segment lost 2 bases, leaving 6 bases of the junction unmatched. Variable domain in full (rest from reference TRBV5-4 and TRBJ2-7): ETGVTQSPTHLIKTRGQQVTLRCSSQSGHNTVSWYQQALGQGPQFIFQYYREEENGRGNFPPRFSGLQFPNYSSELNVNALELDDSALYLCASSFSGLAGGKQYFGPGTRLTVT.

This chain links TRBV5-1 with TRBJ2-2, with 7 bases matching TRBD2. Looked up from germline, CDR1 is SGHRS and CDR2 is YFSETQ. Trimming cost V 4 bases and J 0 bases; bases outside gene matches: 3. CDR3 length: 15 residues. The CDR3 DNA is TGCGCCAGCAGCACTAGCGTCACGAACACCGGGGAGCTGTTTTTT. This gives the protein CASSTSVTNTGELFF.